This is a list of T cell receptor beta chains from one sample in a study of blood T cell repertoires in COVID-19. The method was immunoSEQ multiplex PCR; TCRdb's version includes in-frame clones alone and lacks a portion of them. The sample includes around 480,000 clones, 70% to 90% of them seen just once. Sequencing input: peripheral blood. These receptors all come from a woman in her forties or fifties with COVID-19, enrolled during active disease. Each CDR3 is given with its conserved first and last residue. Each record gives: clone size, V gene, D gene, J gene, CDR3 protein, CDR3 DNA. D genes are given only for firm matches. Expanded clones are given a class, and other clones once, few, many or no size at all.

NA	TRBV2	TRBD1	TRBJ1-1	CASSDQTGENTEAFF	TGTGCCAGCAGTGATCAGACAGGGGAGAACACTGAAGCTTTCTTT
NA	TRBV30	NA	TRBJ1-2	CAWSNRGGNYGYTF	TGTGCCTGGTCTAATAGGGGGGGGAACTATGGCTACACCTTC
NA	TRBV30	NA	TRBJ1-2	CAWSGGGGSYGYTF	TGTGCCTGGAGTGGAGGGGGGGGCAGCTATGGCTACACCTTC
NA	TRBV7-9	NA	TRBJ1-6	CASSLDPGVRLGENSPLHF	TGTGCCAGCAGCTTAGACCCAGGGGTCCGGCTGGGGGAGAATTCACCCCTCCACTTT
NA	TRBV6-5	TRBD2	TRBJ2-3	CASSSGLARSTDTQYF	TGTGCCAGCAGTTCGGGACTAGCGCGTAGCACAGATACGCAGTATTTT
NA	TRBV6-5	TRBD2	TRBJ2-3	CASNGVAGVTDTQYF	TGTGCCAGCAACGGGGTAGCGGGGGTCACAGATACGCAGTATTTT
NA	TRBV6-1	NA	TRBJ1-2	CASSDRGSTMNYGYTF	TGTGCCAGCAGTGACCGAGGGTCGACCATGAACTATGGCTACACCTTC
NA	TRBV4-1	NA	TRBJ1-4	CASSFGQLNEKLFF	TGCGCCAGCAGCTTCGGACAGCTCAATGAAAAACTGTTTTTT
once	TRBV5-1	TRBD1	TRBJ2-1	CASSLYPQLTGGSYNEQFF	TGCGCCAGCAGCTTATACCCCCAACTGACAGGGGGTTCCTACAATGAGCAGTTCTTC
NA	TRBV5-4	TRBD1	TRBJ2-7	CASSLDRGRYEQYF	TGTGCCAGCAGCTTGGACAGGGGGCGTTACGAGCAGTACTTC
few	TRBV7-9	NA	TRBJ2-7	CASSYSATQGNEQYF	TGTGCCAGCAGCTATTCGGCTACACAGGGTAACGAGCAGTACTTC
once	TRBV6-5	TRBD1	TRBJ1-1	CASSSRTGDTEAFF	TGTGCCAGCAGTTCCCGGACAGGGGACACTGAAGCTTTCTTT
NA	TRBV4-1	TRBD1	TRBJ2-1	CASSPTGGSYNEQFF	TGCGCCAGCAGCCCGACAGGGGGCTCCTACAATGAGCAGTTCTTC
NA	TRBV2	TRBD1	TRBJ1-4	CASRARQGPNEKLFF	TGTGCCAGCAGGGCCAGACAGGGCCCGAATGAAAAACTGTTTTTT
NA	TRBV9	NA	TRBJ2-7	CASSAMDGGSYEQYF	TGTGCCAGCAGCGCGATGGACGGGGGTTCCTACGAGCAGTACTTC
NA	TRBV5-8	NA	TRBJ1-4	CASSLVRGTNEKLFF	TGTGCCAGCAGCTTGGTCAGGGGCACTAATGAAAAACTGTTTTTT
NA	TRBV18	NA	TRBJ1-5	CASSPLVAQGKFYSNQPQHF	TGTGCCAGCTCACCACTGGTTGCCCAGGGAAAATTTTATAGCAATCAGCCCCAGCATTTT
once	TRBV5-1	TRBD2	TRBJ2-6	CASSLGGGSANVLTF	TGCGCCAGCAGCTTGGGCGGGGGTTCGGCCAACGTCCTGACTTTC
NA	TRBV7-9	NA	TRBJ2-2	CASSLEWPNTGELFF	TGTGCCAGCAGCTTAGAGTGGCCGAACACCGGGGAGCTGTTTTTT
NA	TRBV27	NA	TRBJ2-7	CASSFSQTYEQYF	TGTGCCAGCAGTTTTAGCCAGACCTACGAGCAGTACTTC
NA	TRBV5-6	NA	TRBJ1-2	CASSGFDRTYGYTF	TGTGCCAGCAGCGGATTCGACAGGACCTATGGCTACACCTTC
NA	TRBV30	TRBD2	TRBJ2-3	CAWRASGGADTQYF	TGTGCCTGGAGAGCTAGCGGGGGGGCAGATACGCAGTATTTT
NA	TRBV12-3/TRBV12-4	NA	TRBJ2-7	CASSSGVSYEQYF	TGTGCCAGCAGCTCCGGGGTTTCCTACGAGCAGTACTTC
NA	TRBV18	TRBD1	TRBJ2-7	CASSPNRGAYEQYF	TGTGCCAGCTCACCTAACAGGGGGGCCTACGAGCAGTACTTC
NA	TRBV6-5	NA	TRBJ1-1	CASSIQVVTEAFF	TGTGCCAGCAGTATACAGGTGGTTACTGAAGCTTTCTTT
NA	TRBV3-1/TRBV3-2	NA	TRBJ2-3	CASSLSSGTDTQYF	TGTGCCAGCAGCCTGTCTTCGGGAACAGATACGCAGTATTTT
few	TRBV30	NA	TRBJ1-1	CAGKRPRAPYTEAFF	TGTGCCGGTAAAAGACCCAGGGCCCCATACACTGAAGCTTTCTTT
NA	TRBV7-2	NA	TRBJ1-1	CASSLDVVRGEAFF	TGTGCCAGCAGCTTAGATGTTGTAAGGGGAGAAGCTTTCTTT
few	TRBV18	NA	TRBJ1-5	CASSPQGYPPQHF	TGTGCCAGCTCACCTCAGGGTTATCCGCCCCAGCATTTT
NA	TRBV6-5	NA	TRBJ1-3	CASKIDSPGNTIYF	TGTGCCAGCAAGATAGACAGCCCTGGAAACACCATATATTTT
NA	TRBV28	NA	TRBJ2-1	CASSSTRSSYNEQFF	TGTGCCAGCAGTTCGACTCGCAGCTCCTACAATGAGCAGTTCTTC
NA	TRBV13	TRBD1	TRBJ1-2	CASSLGQGDDYGYTF	TGTGCCAGCAGCTTAGGACAGGGGGACGACTATGGCTACACCTTC
NA	TRBV9	NA	TRBJ2-7	CASSLQGGEQYF	TGTGCCAGCAGTTTACAGGGCGGGGAGCAGTACTTC
NA	TRBV3-1/TRBV3-2	NA	TRBJ1-3	CASSQEWGAGNTIYF	TGTGCCAGCAGCCAAGAGTGGGGGGCTGGAAACACCATATATTTT
NA	TRBV11-2	NA	TRBJ1-1	CASSLTGGLLMNTEAFF	TGTGCCAGCAGCTTAACTGGGGGACTGTTAATGAACACTGAAGCTTTCTTT
NA	TRBV7-2	NA	TRBJ1-3	CASRSGVLSGNTIYF	TGTGCCAGCAGATCAGGGGTCCTCTCTGGAAACACCATATATTTT
NA	TRBV30	TRBD1	TRBJ1-1	CAWSAGQGANTEAFF	TGTGCCTGGAGTGCTGGACAGGGGGCGAACACTGAAGCTTTCTTT
NA	TRBV5-1	NA	TRBJ1-2	CASSLGQDKYGYTF	TGCGCCAGCAGCTTGGGCCAGGATAAATATGGCTACACCTTC
NA	TRBV30	NA	TRBJ1-3	CAWALNTAFSGNTIYF	TGTGCCTGGGCCTTGAATACAGCTTTCTCTGGAAACACCATATATTTT
NA	TRBV5-1	NA	TRBJ1-6	CASSQRIGGSPLHF	TGCGCCAGCAGCCAGAGGATCGGGGGTTCACCCCTCCACTTT
NA	TRBV7-8	NA	TRBJ2-1	CASSLAGGQYNEQFF	TGTGCCAGCAGCTTAGCGGGGGGGCAATACAATGAGCAGTTCTTC
NA	TRBV12-3/TRBV12-4	NA	TRBJ2-1	CATQSTAYNEQFF	TGTGCCACTCAAAGTACAGCTTACAATGAGCAGTTCTTC
NA	TRBV30	TRBD1	TRBJ1-1	CAWNRGVLGTEAFF	TGTGCCTGGAACAGGGGTGTTTTGGGCACTGAAGCTTTCTTT
NA	TRBV6-5	NA	TRBJ1-1	CASSHTGNTEAFF	TGTGCCAGCAGCCATACGGGGAACACTGAAGCTTTCTTT
NA	TRBV7-8	NA	TRBJ2-3	CASSSEKGQNPDTQYF	TGTGCCAGCAGTTCCGAAAAGGGGCAAAATCCAGATACGCAGTATTTT
NA	TRBV13	NA	TRBJ1-1	CASLDAANTEAFF	TGTGCCAGTCTAGACGCCGCGAACACTGAAGCTTTCTTT
NA	TRBV11-3	TRBD2	TRBJ2-3	CASSSGASGGRDTQYF	TGTGCCAGCAGCTCCGGGGCTAGCGGGGGTAGGGATACGCAGTATTTT
NA	TRBV4-1	NA	TRBJ2-7	CASSQEAGIGEQYF	TGCGCCAGCAGCCAAGAAGCAGGGATCGGCGAGCAGTACTTC
NA	TRBV5-1	NA	TRBJ1-1	CASSLASGFGEAFF	TGCGCCAGCAGCTTGGCCTCGGGGTTCGGTGAAGCTTTCTTT
once	TRBV5-6	NA	TRBJ2-3	CASSPYGADTQYF	TGTGCCAGCAGCCCCTACGGGGCAGATACGCAGTATTTT
NA	TRBV3-1/TRBV3-2	TRBD1	TRBJ2-7	CASSWGQAGEQYF	TGTGCCAGCAGCTGGGGACAGGCCGGGGAGCAGTACTTC
NA	TRBV11-2	TRBD2	TRBJ2-1	CASSLVAGQQFF	TGTGCCAGCAGCTTAGTAGCGGGGCAGCAGTTCTTC
NA	TRBV18	NA	TRBJ2-7	CASSPGPQGYEQYF	TGTGCCAGCTCACCGGGGCCTCAGGGTTACGAGCAGTACTTC
NA	TRBV27	NA	TRBJ1-1	CASSLFSERVYTEAFF	TGTGCCAGCAGTTTATTCAGTGAGCGGGTTTACACTGAAGCTTTCTTT
NA	TRBV27	NA	TRBJ1-1	CASSFRENTEAFF	TGTGCCAGCAGTTTTCGGGAGAACACTGAAGCTTTCTTT